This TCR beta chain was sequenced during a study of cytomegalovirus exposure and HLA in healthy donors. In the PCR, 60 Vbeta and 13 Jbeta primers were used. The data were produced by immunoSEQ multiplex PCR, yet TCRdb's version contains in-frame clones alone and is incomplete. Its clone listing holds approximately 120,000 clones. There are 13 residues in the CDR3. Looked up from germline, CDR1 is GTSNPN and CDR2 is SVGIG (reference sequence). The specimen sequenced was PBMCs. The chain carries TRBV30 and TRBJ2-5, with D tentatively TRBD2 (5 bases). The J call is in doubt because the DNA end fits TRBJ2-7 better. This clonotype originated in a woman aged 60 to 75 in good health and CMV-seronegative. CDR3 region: CAWSPTGSYEQYF. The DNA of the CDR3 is TGTGCCTGGAGCCCGACGGGGTCCTACGAGCAGTACTTC.